This passage covers 3 T cell receptor beta chains from one sample sequenced in a study of blood T cell repertoires in COVID-19. Some clones are missing from TCRdb's copy, which holds only in-frame ones; the method was immunoSEQ multiplex PCR. The sample contains 300,000 to 400,000 clones, under 90% of which appear only once. Sequenced material: peripheral blood. The receptors were gathered from a woman aged 25 to 39 with COVID-19, enrolled during active disease.

The V gene is TRBV5-1, the J gene TRBJ2-2, with 12 bases fitting TRBD1. J lost 6 bases, V lost 2 bases, and 5 bases had no gene match. The V gene's germline CDR1 is SGHRS and CDR2 YFSETQ. The CDR3 extends over 16 amino acids. CDR3 in DNA: TGCGCCAGCAGCTTAATGGGACAGGGGGCTGCCGGGGAGCTGTTTTTT. As protein: CASSLMGQGAAGELFF.

The V call is TRBV29-1, the J call TRBJ1-1; 10 bases match TRBD1. CDR3 length: 12 residues. The V gene end was trimmed by 4 bases and the J gene end by 8 bases; junction bases not matched to a gene: 4. Germline assignment: CDR1 SQVTM and CDR2 ANQGSEA. The chain's CDR3 is CSVVRDRGEAFF. The CDR3 DNA is TGCAGCGTTGTTAGGGACAGGGGAGAAGCTTTCTTT.

The chain links TRBV3-1 (or the pseudogene TRBV3-2) to TRBJ1-1; D gene unclear. The CDR3 loop spans 14 amino acids. CDR1 is LGHDT, CDR2 YNNKEL, per germline (reference sequence). V shed 1 base and J shed 2 bases, with 8 bases lying between them. CDR3 in amino acids: CASSQGAINTEAFF. The CDR3 DNA follows: TGTGCCAGCAGCCAAGGAGCGATTAACACTGAAGCTTTCTTT.